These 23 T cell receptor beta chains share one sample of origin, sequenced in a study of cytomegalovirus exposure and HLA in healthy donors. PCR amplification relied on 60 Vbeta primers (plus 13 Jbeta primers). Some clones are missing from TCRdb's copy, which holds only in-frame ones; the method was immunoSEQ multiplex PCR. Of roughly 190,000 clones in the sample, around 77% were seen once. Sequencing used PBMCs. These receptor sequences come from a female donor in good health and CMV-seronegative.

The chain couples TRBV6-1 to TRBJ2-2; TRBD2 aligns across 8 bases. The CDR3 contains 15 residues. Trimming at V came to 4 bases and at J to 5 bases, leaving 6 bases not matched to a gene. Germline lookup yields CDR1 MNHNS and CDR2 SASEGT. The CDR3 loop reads CASSVGTSFTGELFF. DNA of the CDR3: TGTGCCAGCAGTGTTGGGACTAGTTTTACCGGGGAGCTGTTTTTT.

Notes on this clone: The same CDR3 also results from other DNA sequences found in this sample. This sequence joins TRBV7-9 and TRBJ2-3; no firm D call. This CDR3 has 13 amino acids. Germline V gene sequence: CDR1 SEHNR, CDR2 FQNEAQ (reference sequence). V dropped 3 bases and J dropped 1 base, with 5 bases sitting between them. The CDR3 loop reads CASSFPGTDTQYF. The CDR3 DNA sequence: TGTGCCAGCAGCTTTCCTGGCACAGATACGCAGTATTTT.

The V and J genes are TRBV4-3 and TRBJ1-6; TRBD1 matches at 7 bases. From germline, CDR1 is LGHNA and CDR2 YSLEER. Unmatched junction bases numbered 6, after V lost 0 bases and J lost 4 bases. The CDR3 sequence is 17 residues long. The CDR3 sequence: CASSQDNNRGYNSPLHF. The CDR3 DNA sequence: TGCGCCAGCAGCCAAGATAATAACAGGGGTTATAATTCACCCCTCCACTTT.

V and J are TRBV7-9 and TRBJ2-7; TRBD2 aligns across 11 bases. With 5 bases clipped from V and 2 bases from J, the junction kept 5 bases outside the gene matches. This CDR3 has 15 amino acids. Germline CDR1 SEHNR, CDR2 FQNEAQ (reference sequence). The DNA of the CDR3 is TGTGCCAGCAGCATCACTAGCGGGGGAGCCTACGAGCAGTACTTC. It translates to CASSITSGGAYEQYF.

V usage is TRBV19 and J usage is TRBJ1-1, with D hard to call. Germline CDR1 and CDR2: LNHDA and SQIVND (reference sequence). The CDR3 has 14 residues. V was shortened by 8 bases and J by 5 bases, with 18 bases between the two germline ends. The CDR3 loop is CASVHPTYTTEAFF. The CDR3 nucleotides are TGTGCCAGTGTCCATCCGACTTATACAACTGAAGCTTTCTTT.

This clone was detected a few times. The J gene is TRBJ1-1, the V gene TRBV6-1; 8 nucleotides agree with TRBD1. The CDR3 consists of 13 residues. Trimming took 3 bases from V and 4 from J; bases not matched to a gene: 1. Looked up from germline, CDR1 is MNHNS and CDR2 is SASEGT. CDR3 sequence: CASSDRGLTEAFF. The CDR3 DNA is TGTGCCAGCAGTGACAGGGGGCTCACTGAAGCTTTCTTT.

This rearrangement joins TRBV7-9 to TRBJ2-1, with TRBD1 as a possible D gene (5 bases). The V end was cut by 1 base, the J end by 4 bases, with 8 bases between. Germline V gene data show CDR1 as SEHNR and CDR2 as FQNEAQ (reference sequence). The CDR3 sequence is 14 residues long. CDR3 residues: CASSLVDSYNEQFF. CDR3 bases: TGTGCCAGCAGCTTAGTAGACAGTTACAATGAGCAGTTCTTC.

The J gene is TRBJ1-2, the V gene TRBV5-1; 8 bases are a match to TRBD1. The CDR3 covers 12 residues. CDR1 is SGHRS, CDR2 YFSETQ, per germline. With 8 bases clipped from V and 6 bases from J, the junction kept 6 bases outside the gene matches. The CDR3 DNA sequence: TGCGCCAGTGGACAGGGAAAGGATGGCTACACCTTC. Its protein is CASGQGKDGYTF.

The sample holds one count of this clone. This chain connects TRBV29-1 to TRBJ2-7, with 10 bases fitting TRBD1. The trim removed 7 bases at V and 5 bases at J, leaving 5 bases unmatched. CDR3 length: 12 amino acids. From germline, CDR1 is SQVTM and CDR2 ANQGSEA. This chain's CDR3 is CSAGQGDNEQYF. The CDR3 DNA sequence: TGCAGCGCCGGACAGGGGGATAACGAGCAGTACTTC.

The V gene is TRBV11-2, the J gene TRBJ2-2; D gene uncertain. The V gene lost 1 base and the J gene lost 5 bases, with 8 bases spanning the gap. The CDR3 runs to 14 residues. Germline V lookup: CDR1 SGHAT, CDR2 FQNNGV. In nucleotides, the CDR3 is TGTGCCAGCAGCTTAGGCCCAGAAACCGGGGAGCTGTTTTTT. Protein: CASSLGPETGELFF.

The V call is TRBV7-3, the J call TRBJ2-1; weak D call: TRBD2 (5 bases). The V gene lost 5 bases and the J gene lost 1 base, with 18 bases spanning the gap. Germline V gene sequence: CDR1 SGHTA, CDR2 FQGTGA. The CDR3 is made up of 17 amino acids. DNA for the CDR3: TGTGCCAGCAGCCCCGTCGCCGGGGATCGTTCCTACAATGAGCAGTTCTTC. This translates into CASSPVAGDRSYNEQFF.

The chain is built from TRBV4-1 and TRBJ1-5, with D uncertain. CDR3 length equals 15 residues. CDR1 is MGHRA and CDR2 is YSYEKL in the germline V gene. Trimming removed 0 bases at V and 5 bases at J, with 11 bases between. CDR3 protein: CASSQETKRDQPQHF. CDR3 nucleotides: TGCGCCAGCAGCCAAGAGACAAAAAGAGATCAGCCCCAGCATTTT.

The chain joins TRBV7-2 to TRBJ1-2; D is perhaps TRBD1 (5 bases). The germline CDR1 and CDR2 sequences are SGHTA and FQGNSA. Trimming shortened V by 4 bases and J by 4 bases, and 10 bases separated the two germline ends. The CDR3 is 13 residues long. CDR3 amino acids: CASSWGLIYGYTF. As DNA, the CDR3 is TGTGCCAGCAGCTGGGGACTAATCTATGGCTACACCTTC.

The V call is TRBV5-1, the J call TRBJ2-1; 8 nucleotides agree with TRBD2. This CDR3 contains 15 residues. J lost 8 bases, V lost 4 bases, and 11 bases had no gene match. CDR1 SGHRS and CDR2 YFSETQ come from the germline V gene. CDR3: CASSRGGLRADEQFF. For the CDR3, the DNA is TGCGCCAGCAGCCGGGGGGGACTTCGGGCCGATGAGCAGTTCTTC. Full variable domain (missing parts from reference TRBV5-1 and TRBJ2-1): KAGVTQTPRYLIKTRGQQVTLSCSPISGHRSVSWYQQTPGQGLQFLFEYFSETQRNKGNFPGRFSGRQFSNSRSEMNVSTLELGDSALYLCASSRGGLRADEQFFGPGTRLTVL.

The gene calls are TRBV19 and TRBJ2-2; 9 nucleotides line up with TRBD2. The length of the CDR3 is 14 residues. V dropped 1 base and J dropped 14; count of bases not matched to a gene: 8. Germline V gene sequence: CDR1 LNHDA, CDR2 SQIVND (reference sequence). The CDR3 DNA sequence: TGTGCCAGTAGTATAGTAACCGGGACTAGCCGTCTGTTTTTT. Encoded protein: CASSIVTGTSRLFF.

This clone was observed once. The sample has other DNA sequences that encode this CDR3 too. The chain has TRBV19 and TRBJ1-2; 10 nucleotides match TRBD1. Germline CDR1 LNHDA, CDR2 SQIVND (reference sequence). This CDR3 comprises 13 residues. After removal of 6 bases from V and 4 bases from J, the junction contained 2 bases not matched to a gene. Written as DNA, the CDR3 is TGTGCCAGTAGGACAGGGGGCGGCTATGGCTACACCTTC. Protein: CASRTGGGYGYTF. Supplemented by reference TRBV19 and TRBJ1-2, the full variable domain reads DGGITQSPKYLFRKEGQNVTLSCEQNLNHDAMYWYRQDPGQGLRLIYYSQIVNDFQKGDIAEGYSVSREKKESFPLTVTSAQKNPTAFYLCASRTGGGYGYTFGSGTRLTVV.

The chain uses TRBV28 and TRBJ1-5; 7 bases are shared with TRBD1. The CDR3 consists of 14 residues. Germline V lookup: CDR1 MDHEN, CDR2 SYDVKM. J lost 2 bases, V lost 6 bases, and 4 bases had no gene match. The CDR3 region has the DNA TGTGCCAGCAGGCCACAGGGGCGCAATCAGCCCCAGCATTTT. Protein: CASRPQGRNQPQHF.

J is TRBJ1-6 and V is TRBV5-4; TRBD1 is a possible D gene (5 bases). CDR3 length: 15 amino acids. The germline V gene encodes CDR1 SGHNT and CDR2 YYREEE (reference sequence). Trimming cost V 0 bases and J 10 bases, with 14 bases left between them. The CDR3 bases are TGTGCCAGCAGCTTGGATTTGGTCAGGGCCTCACCCCTCCACTTT. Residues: CASSLDLVRASPLHF.

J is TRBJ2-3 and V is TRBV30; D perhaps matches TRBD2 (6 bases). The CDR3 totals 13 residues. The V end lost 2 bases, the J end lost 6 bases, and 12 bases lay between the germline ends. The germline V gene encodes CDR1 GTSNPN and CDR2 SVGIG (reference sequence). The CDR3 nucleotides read TGTGCCTGGAGTCAACGGGAGCGGGATACGCAGTATTTT. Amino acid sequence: CAWSQRERDTQYF.

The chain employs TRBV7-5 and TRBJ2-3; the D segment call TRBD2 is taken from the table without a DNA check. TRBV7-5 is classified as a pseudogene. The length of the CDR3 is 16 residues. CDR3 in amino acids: CVRSRVGAGGTDTQYF. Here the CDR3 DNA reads TGTGTCAGAAGCCGGGTGGGAGCGGGGGGCACAGATACGCAGTATTTT.

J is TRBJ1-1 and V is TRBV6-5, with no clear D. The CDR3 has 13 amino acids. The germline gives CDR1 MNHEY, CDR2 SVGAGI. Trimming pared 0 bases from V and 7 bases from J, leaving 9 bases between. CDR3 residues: CASSYSMGSEAFF. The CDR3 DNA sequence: TGTGCCAGCAGTTACTCGATGGGCAGTGAAGCTTTCTTT.

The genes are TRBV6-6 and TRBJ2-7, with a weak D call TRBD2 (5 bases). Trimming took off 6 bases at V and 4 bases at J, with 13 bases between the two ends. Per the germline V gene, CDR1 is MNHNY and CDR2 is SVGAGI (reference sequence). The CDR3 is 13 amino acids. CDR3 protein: CASSPRAGYEQYF. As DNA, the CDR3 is TGTGCCAGCAGCCCCCGGGCGGGTTACGAGCAGTACTTC.

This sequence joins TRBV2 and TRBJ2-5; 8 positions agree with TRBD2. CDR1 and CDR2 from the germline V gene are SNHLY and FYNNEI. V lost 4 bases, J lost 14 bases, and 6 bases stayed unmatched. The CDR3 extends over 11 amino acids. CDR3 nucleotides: TGTGCCAGCAGTGGGAGCGGGGGTAGATACTTC. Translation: CASSGSGGRYF.